This TCR beta chain was captured in a study of blood T cell repertoires in COVID-19. Study as a whole: Samples of COVID-19 (acute and convalescent) were obtained from the United States, Italy and Spain. PBMCs, B-cell-depleted T cells, or T cells provided the cDNA or gDNA that made up the material.

Clones were sequenced by immunoSEQ multiplex PCR, and TCRdb holds only the in-frame ones, with some missing. The repertoire holds some 330,000 clones, about nine tenths seen once, with about 4% in the top ten. The germline gives CDR1 SEHNR, CDR2 FQNEAQ (reference sequence). The V end was cut by 3 bases, the J end by 4 bases, with 18 bases between. The CDR3 has 16 amino acids. V is TRBV7-9 and J is TRBJ1-2; D perhaps matches TRBD1 (5 bases). Material: PBMCs or T cells enriched from blood (not recorded which). This TCR was sampled from a man aged 25 to 40 who had recovered from COVID-19. DNA of the CDR3: TGTGCCAGCAGCTTCTTGTTTTTGGAGGGGCCCTATGGCTACACCTTC. Its translation: CASSFLFLEGPYGYTF.